These T cell receptor beta chains were read from a single sample in a study of T-cell memory formation after mild COVID-19. TCRdb called the 5' RACE reads again in MiXCR, with one record for every CDR3 protein. The repertoire consists of hundreds of thousands of distinct CDR3 sequences, with about 22% occurring once and the leading ten covering around 9.2%. Material: PBMCs or a T cell subset sorted from them (not recorded which). The receptors originated from an adult woman who had mild COVID-19 (a few samples of this study predate the infection). Cell type and time point are not known. CDR3s include the opening cysteine and the closing phenylalanine or tryptophan. Fields, in order: V gene, J gene, CDR3 protein.

v_gene: TRBV7-2
j_gene: TRBJ2-1
CDR3aa: CASSLNPRAMNEQFF

v_gene: TRBV5-1
j_gene: TRBJ2-7
CDR3aa: CASSLDSVGEQYF

v_gene: TRBV12-3/TRBV12-4
j_gene: TRBJ1-5
CDR3aa: CASSSVGNQPQHF

v_gene: TRBV25-1
j_gene: TRBJ2-7
CDR3aa: CATAHRGSYEQYF

v_gene: TRBV24-1
j_gene: TRBJ2-2
CDR3aa: CATSESGGWNTGELFF

v_gene: TRBV30
j_gene: TRBJ2-2
CDR3aa: CAWSGGQGDTGELFF

v_gene: TRBV12-3/TRBV12-4
j_gene: TRBJ1-5
CDR3aa: CASSFFGTPGNQPQHF

v_gene: TRBV2
j_gene: TRBJ1-1
CDR3aa: CASRRLGAEAFF

v_gene: TRBV24-1
j_gene: TRBJ2-2
CDR3aa: CATSDEQRPTGELFF

v_gene: TRBV2
j_gene: TRBJ1-4
CDR3aa: CASRWAGGLFF

v_gene: TRBV12-3/TRBV12-4
j_gene: TRBJ1-5
CDR3aa: CASSLQEGNQPQHF

v_gene: TRBV12-3/TRBV12-4
j_gene: TRBJ2-7
CDR3aa: CASRAQGNAYEQYF

v_gene: TRBV5-1
j_gene: TRBJ2-3
CDR3aa: CASSPPGLAGGDTQYF

v_gene: TRBV29-1
j_gene: TRBJ2-5
CDR3aa: CSVTPNSRQETQYF

v_gene: TRBV10-3
j_gene: TRBJ2-7
CDR3aa: CAIRLAGRYEQYF

v_gene: TRBV10-3
j_gene: TRBJ1-3
CDR3aa: CAISESRTVLYF

v_gene: TRBV24-1
j_gene: TRBJ1-1
CDR3aa: CATRQGSEAFF

v_gene: TRBV7-9
j_gene: TRBJ1-5
CDR3aa: CASSSGPEYQPQHF

v_gene: TRBV11-3
j_gene: TRBJ2-3
CDR3aa: CASSLVAARNTDTQYF

v_gene: TRBV7-9
j_gene: TRBJ2-1
CDR3aa: CASSSTAEQFF

v_gene: TRBV18
j_gene: TRBJ2-1
CDR3aa: CASSPSILAGEQFF

v_gene: TRBV7-2
j_gene: TRBJ2-1
CDR3aa: CASSLIGGRNEQFF

v_gene: TRBV12-3/TRBV12-4
j_gene: TRBJ1-2
CDR3aa: CASSFRRGLYGYTF

v_gene: TRBV12-3/TRBV12-4
j_gene: TRBJ2-1
CDR3aa: CASTGDFRIDYNEQFF

v_gene: TRBV12-3/TRBV12-4
j_gene: TRBJ1-2
CDR3aa: CASRPQGQGGHGYTF

v_gene: TRBV20-1
j_gene: TRBJ2-5
CDR3aa: CSAGRGPPPETKYF

v_gene: TRBV4-2
j_gene: TRBJ1-3
CDR3aa: CASSQDLAASGNTIYF

v_gene: TRBV7-9
j_gene: TRBJ2-7
CDR3aa: CASSLSWDEQYF

v_gene: TRBV7-8
j_gene: TRBJ2-1
CDR3aa: CASSLVVSDRGSGNEQFF

v_gene: TRBV7-3
j_gene: TRBJ2-2
CDR3aa: CASSRLAGEVTGELFF

v_gene: TRBV12-3/TRBV12-4
j_gene: TRBJ2-5
CDR3aa: CASSLVQKETQYF

v_gene: TRBV12-3/TRBV12-4
j_gene: TRBJ1-2
CDR3aa: CASSPTAANGYTF

v_gene: TRBV19
j_gene: TRBJ2-1
CDR3aa: CASSSGSNYNEQFF

v_gene: TRBV5-1
j_gene: TRBJ1-1
CDR3aa: CASRGYREMTEAFF

v_gene: TRBV2
j_gene: TRBJ2-5
CDR3aa: CASSETPTRQETQYF

v_gene: TRBV5-1
j_gene: TRBJ2-5
CDR3aa: CASSLGQGGETQYF

v_gene: TRBV12-3/TRBV12-4
j_gene: TRBJ1-1
CDR3aa: CASGTGHMNTEAFF

v_gene: TRBV5-1
j_gene: TRBJ2-1
CDR3aa: CASSLARGDEQFF

v_gene: TRBV25-1
j_gene: TRBJ2-3
CDR3aa: CASGLISDTQYF

v_gene: TRBV7-9
j_gene: TRBJ1-1
CDR3aa: CASRTGVDTEAFF

v_gene: TRBV12-3/TRBV12-4
j_gene: TRBJ2-2
CDR3aa: CASSSDRREIGELFF

v_gene: TRBV15
j_gene: TRBJ2-2
CDR3aa: CATSRALYPLQGVDTGELFF

v_gene: TRBV20-1
j_gene: TRBJ1-1
CDR3aa: CSALHINTEAFF

v_gene: TRBV6-1
j_gene: TRBJ2-5
CDR3aa: CASTQAVGGGETQYF

v_gene: TRBV7-6
j_gene: TRBJ2-5
CDR3aa: CASSLAGVAEETQYF

v_gene: TRBV6-2/TRBV6-3
j_gene: TRBJ2-5
CDR3aa: CASRSSGIETQYF

v_gene: TRBV12-3/TRBV12-4
j_gene: TRBJ2-7
CDR3aa: CASSLQEYEQYF

v_gene: TRBV12-3/TRBV12-4
j_gene: TRBJ2-7
CDR3aa: CASSLNTAYEQYF

v_gene: TRBV7-3
j_gene: TRBJ2-1
CDR3aa: CASSLTRTSNNEQFF

v_gene: TRBV9
j_gene: TRBJ2-5
CDR3aa: CASSVEVGGETQYF

v_gene: TRBV12-3/TRBV12-4
j_gene: TRBJ1-1
CDR3aa: CASSFGRTNTEAFF

v_gene: TRBV3-1
j_gene: TRBJ1-2
CDR3aa: CASSQAIGYYTF

v_gene: TRBV6-1
j_gene: TRBJ1-5
CDR3aa: CASRDRATSNQPQHF

v_gene: TRBV2
j_gene: TRBJ2-2
CDR3aa: CASRYDSQATGELFF

v_gene: TRBV3-1
j_gene: TRBJ1-2
CDR3aa: CASSRDRSAYGYTF